The rows below give T cell receptor beta chains drawn from one sample of a study of cytomegalovirus exposure and HLA in healthy donors. The method was immunoSEQ multiplex PCR; TCRdb's version includes in-frame clones alone and lacks a portion of them. The data contain some 200,000 clones, roughly a tenth of them singletons. The sample consisted of PBMCs. Receptors originate from a woman aged 25 to 45 in good health and CMV-seropositive. The CDR3 runs from the conserved cysteine through the conserved F or W. Fields, in order: V gene, J gene, clone size, D gene, CDR3 DNA, CDR3 protein. D genes are given only for firm matches. Not all rows give a size; the values are once, few, many and, for expanded clones, a class.

v_call: TRBV4-2; j_call: TRBJ2-2; clone_size: -; d_call: -; cdr3_nt: TGTGCCAGCAGCCGGGGCGCGAACACCGGGGAGCTGTTTTTT; cdr3_aa: CASSRGANTGELFF
v_call: TRBV10-1; j_call: TRBJ2-4; clone_size: few; d_call: -; cdr3_nt: TGCGCCAGCAGTGAGCAGGGAATACTAGCCAAAAACATTCAGTACTTC; cdr3_aa: CASSEQGILAKNIQYF
v_call: TRBV5-8; j_call: TRBJ2-2; clone_size: few; d_call: -; cdr3_nt: TGTGCCAGCAGCTTGGGGGTAGCGTACGGGGAGCTGTTTTTT; cdr3_aa: CASSLGVAYGELFF
v_call: TRBV29-1; j_call: TRBJ2-3; clone_size: few; d_call: TRBD2; cdr3_nt: TGCAGCGTCGACCCACTAGCGGGAGGGCGGGATACGCAGTATTTT; cdr3_aa: CSVDPLAGGRDTQYF
v_call: TRBV19; j_call: TRBJ1-2; clone_size: few; d_call: -; cdr3_nt: TGTGCCAGTAGTATATCCCCTGATGGAGTCTATGGCTACACCTTC; cdr3_aa: CASSISPDGVYGYTF
v_call: TRBV29-1; j_call: TRBJ2-5; clone_size: few; d_call: TRBD2; cdr3_nt: TGCAGCGTTGGGAGGGCGGGAGAAGAGACCCAGTACTTC; cdr3_aa: CSVGRAGEETQYF
v_call: TRBV19; j_call: TRBJ2-7; clone_size: -; d_call: TRBD1; cdr3_nt: TGTGCCAGTAGTTCCCGTCTTGGACAGGGGGGGTACGAGCAGTACTTC; cdr3_aa: CASSSRLGQGGYEQYF
v_call: TRBV25-1; j_call: TRBJ1-3; clone_size: few; d_call: -; cdr3_nt: TGTGCCAGCAGTGGGACACCTTCTGGAAACACCATATATTTT; cdr3_aa: CASSGTPSGNTIYF
v_call: TRBV30; j_call: TRBJ2-2; clone_size: few; d_call: -; cdr3_nt: TGTGCCTGGAGTGTACACCTAGGTTCTTCCGGGGAGCTGTTTTTT; cdr3_aa: CAWSVHLGSSGELFF
v_call: TRBV12-5; j_call: TRBJ1-2; clone_size: -; d_call: -; cdr3_nt: TGTGCTAGTGGTTTGCCACGGGGTGTGACCTATGGCTACACCTTC; cdr3_aa: CASGLPRGVTYGYTF
v_call: TRBV5-4; j_call: TRBJ2-5; clone_size: few; d_call: -; cdr3_nt: TGTGCCAGCAGCTTGGCCCGGCTAGATCAACAAGAGACCCAGTACTTC; cdr3_aa: CASSLARLDQQETQYF
v_call: TRBV12-5; j_call: TRBJ2-3; clone_size: -; d_call: -; cdr3_nt: TGTGCTAGTGGTTTGTTAGCGACCACAGATACGCAGTATTTT; cdr3_aa: CASGLLATTDTQYF
v_call: TRBV5-1; j_call: TRBJ1-5; clone_size: few; d_call: -; cdr3_nt: TGCGCCAGCAGCTTAGGGACTGATCAGCCCCAGCATTTT; cdr3_aa: CASSLGTDQPQHF
v_call: TRBV6-5; j_call: TRBJ1-4; clone_size: few; d_call: -; cdr3_nt: TGTGCCAGCAGTGAGGCGGGGGAGAGTGAAAAACTGTTTTTT; cdr3_aa: CASSEAGESEKLFF
v_call: TRBV7-6; j_call: TRBJ2-3; clone_size: few; d_call: -; cdr3_nt: TGTGCCAGCAGCTTATCTCGGGGAACAGATACGCAGTATTTT; cdr3_aa: CASSLSRGTDTQYF
v_call: TRBV19; j_call: TRBJ2-2; clone_size: -; d_call: -; cdr3_nt: TGTGCCAGTAGTATCTGGACACTGAACACCGGGGAGCTGTTTTTT; cdr3_aa: CASSIWTLNTGELFF
v_call: TRBV2; j_call: TRBJ2-1; clone_size: -; d_call: TRBD2; cdr3_nt: TGTGCCAGCAGTTTCACTAGCGGGAGGGCCGATGAGCAGTTCTTC; cdr3_aa: CASSFTSGRADEQFF
v_call: TRBV6-5; j_call: TRBJ2-2; clone_size: -; d_call: TRBD1; cdr3_nt: TGTGCCAGCAGTTTCAGGACAGGGGGCAGCGGGGAGCTGTTTTTT; cdr3_aa: CASSFRTGGSGELFF
v_call: TRBV19; j_call: TRBJ1-2; clone_size: few; d_call: -; cdr3_nt: TGTGCCAGTACCGAGGGCGGGTCTGGCTACACCTTC; cdr3_aa: CASTEGGSGYTF